This T cell receptor beta chain is drawn from a study of identical twins. Regarding the study as a whole: Researchers caution that invariant MAIT and iNKT cells could partly confound zero-insertion analyses. Clonotypes of the beta chain that were abundant in cord blood carried fewer insertions (memory repertoires showed none). Modelling approaches yielded underestimates of out-of-frame TCR alpha sharing between monozygotic twins.

One entry per CDR3 protein, called by TCRdb with MiXCR from the 5' RACE reads. The sample lists some 570,000 distinct CDR3 sequences, approximately 20% occurring once. As regards this clonotype: The antigen remains unidentified.

Healthy Caucasians provided all donations. These data were likewise used in another study, on yellow fever vaccine responses in identical twins.

This receptor was identified in a woman aged 18-35 years in good health. Sequences were obtained from CD4+ T cells sorted from blood.

The CDR3 here is CASSPGLLAGGDEQFF. For the CDR3, the DNA is TGCGCCAGCAGCCCGGGGTTACTAGCGGGGGGTGATGAGCAGTTCTTC. The chain has TRBV5-1 and TRBJ2-1, with 12 bases aligning to TRBD2. This CDR3 has 16 residues. Trimming removed 4 bases from V and 8 bases from J; junction bases left unmatched: 10. CDR1 is SGHRS, CDR2 YFSETQ, per germline.